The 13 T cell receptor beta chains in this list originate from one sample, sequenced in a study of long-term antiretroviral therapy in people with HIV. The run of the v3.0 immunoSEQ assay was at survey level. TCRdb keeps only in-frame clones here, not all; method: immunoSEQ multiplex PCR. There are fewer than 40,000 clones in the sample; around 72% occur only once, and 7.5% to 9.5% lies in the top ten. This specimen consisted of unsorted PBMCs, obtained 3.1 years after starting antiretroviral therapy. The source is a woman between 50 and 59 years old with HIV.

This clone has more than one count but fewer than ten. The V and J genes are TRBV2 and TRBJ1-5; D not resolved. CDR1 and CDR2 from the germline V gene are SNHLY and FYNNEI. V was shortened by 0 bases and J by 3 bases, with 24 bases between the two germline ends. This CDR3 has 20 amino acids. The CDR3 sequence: CASSEAKDSYWRGYNQPQHF. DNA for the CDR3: TGTGCCAGCAGTGAAGCAAAGGACTCCTACTGGCGGGGATACAATCAGCCCCAGCATTTT.

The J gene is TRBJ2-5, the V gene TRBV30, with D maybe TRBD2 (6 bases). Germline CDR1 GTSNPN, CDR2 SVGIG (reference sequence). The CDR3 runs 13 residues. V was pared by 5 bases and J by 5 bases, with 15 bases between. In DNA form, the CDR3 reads TGTGCCTGGGGAGGGCGGGCAGGGGAGACCCAGTACTTC. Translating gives CAWGGRAGETQYF.

In DNA, the CDR3 is TGTGCCAGCAGTGAATATCCCGGACCAGCTTTCTTT. Its translation is CASSEYPGPAFF. The rearrangement joins TRBV6-1 to TRBJ1-1; D gene unclear. Trimming stripped 2 bases from V and 10 bases from J, with 11 bases between. The CDR3 is 12 amino acids. CDR1 is MNHNS and CDR2 is SASEGT in the germline V gene.

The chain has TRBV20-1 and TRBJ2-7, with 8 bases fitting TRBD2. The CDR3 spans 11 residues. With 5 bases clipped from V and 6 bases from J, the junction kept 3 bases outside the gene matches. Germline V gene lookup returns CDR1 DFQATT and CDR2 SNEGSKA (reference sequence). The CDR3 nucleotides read TGCAGTGCTCCGGGGGGGTCCGAGCAGTACTTC. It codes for CSAPGGSEQYF.

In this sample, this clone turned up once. The CDR3 spells CASSPRALAGSAAGELFF. The DNA of the CDR3 is TGTGCCAGCTCACCACGGGCTCTAGCGGGCAGTGCGGCCGGGGAGCTGTTTTTT. The chain carries TRBV18 and TRBJ2-2; 8 bases align to TRBD2. The ends lost 1 base at V and 6 bases at J; junction bases unmatched: 13. The CDR3 is 18 residues long. Germline values: CDR1 KGHSH, CDR2 LQKENI.

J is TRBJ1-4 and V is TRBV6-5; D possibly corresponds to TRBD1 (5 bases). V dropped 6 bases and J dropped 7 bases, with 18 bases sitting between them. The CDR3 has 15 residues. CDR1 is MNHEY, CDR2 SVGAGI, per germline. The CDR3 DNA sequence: TGTGCCAGCAGGGGGCTCGTTATGGGTGGTGAAAAACTGTTTTTT. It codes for CASRGLVMGGEKLFF.

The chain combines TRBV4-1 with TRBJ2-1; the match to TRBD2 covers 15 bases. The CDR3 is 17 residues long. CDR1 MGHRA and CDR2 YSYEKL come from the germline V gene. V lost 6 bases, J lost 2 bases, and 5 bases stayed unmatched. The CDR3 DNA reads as TGCGCCAGCAGTCAATGGACTAGCGGGGGGGCCTACAATGAGCAGTTCTTC. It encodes CASSQWTSGGAYNEQFF.

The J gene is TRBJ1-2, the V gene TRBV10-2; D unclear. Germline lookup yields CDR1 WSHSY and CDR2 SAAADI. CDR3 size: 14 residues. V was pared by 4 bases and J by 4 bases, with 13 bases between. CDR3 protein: CASSGPLTLYGYTF. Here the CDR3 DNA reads TGCGCCAGCAGTGGGCCCTTGACACTCTATGGCTACACCTTC.

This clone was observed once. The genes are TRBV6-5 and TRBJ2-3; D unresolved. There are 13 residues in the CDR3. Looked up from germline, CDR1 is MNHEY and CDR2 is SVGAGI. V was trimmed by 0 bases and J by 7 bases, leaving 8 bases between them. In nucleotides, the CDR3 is TGTGCCAGCAGTTACTCCGCCTCGAATACGCAGTATTTT. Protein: CASSYSASNTQYF.

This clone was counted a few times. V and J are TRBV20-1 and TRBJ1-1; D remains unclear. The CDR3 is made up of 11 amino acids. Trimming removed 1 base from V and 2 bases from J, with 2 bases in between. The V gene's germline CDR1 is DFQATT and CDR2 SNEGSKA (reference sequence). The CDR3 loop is CSARVNTEAFF. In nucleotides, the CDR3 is TGCAGTGCTAGAGTCAACACTGAAGCTTTCTTT.

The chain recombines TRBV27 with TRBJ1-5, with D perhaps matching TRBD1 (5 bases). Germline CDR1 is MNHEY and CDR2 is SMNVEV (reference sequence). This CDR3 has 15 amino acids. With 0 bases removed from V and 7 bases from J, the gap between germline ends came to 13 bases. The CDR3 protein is CASSLSIGQGQPQHF. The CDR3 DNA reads TGTGCCAGCAGTTTATCAATAGGGCAGGGACAGCCCCAGCATTTT.

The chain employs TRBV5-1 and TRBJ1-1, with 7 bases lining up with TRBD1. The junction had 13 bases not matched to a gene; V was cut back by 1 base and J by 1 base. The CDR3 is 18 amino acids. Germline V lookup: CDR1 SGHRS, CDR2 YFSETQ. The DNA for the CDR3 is TGCGCCAGCAGCTTGCGGGCGGGGACAGCCTTAAAGAACACTGAAGCTTTCTTT. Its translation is CASSLRAGTALKNTEAFF. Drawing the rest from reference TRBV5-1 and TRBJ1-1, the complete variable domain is KAGVTQTPRYLIKTRGQQVTLSCSPISGHRSVSWYQQTPGQGLQFLFEYFSETQRNKGNFPGRFSGRQFSNSRSEMNVSTLELGDSALYLCASSLRAGTALKNTEAFFGQGTRLTVV.

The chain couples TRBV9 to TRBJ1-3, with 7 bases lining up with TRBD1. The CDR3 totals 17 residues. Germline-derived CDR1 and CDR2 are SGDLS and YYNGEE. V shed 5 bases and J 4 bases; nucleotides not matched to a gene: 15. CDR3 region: CASSSTPRTGVGNTIYF. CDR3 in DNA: TGTGCCAGCAGTTCAACTCCTCGTACAGGGGTCGGAAACACCATATATTTT.